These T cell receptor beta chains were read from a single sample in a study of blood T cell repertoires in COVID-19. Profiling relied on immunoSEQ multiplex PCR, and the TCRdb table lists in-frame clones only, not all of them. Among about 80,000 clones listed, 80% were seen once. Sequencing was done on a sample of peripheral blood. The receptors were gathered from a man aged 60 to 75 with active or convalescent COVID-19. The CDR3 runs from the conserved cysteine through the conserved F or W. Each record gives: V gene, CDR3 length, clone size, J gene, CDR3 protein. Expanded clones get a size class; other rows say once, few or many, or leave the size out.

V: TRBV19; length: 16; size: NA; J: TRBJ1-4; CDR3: CASSMPRGHFNEKLFF
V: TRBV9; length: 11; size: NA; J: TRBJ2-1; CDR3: CASSANNEQFF
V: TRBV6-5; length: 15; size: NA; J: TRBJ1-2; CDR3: CASRIPGGSYYGYTF
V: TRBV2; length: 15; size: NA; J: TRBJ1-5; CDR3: CASRPPGQGTQPQHF
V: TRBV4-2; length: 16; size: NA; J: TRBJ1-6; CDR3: CASSQQGAMYNSPLHF
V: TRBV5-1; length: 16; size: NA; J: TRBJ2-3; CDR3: CASSLHGGTSTDTQYF
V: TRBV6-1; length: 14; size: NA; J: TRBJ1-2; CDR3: CASSEVGVDYGYTF
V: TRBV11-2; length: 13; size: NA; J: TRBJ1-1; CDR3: CASSPGGTGEAFF
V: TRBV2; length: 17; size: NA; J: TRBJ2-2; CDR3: CASSVVGGPRDTGELFF
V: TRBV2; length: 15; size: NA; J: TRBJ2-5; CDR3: CASIIAGGSWETQYF
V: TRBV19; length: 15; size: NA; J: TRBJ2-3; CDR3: CASSIKSGVTDTQYF
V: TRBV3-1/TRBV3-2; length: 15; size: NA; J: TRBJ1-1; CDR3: CASSQEEDANTEAFF
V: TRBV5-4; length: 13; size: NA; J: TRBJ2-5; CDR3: CASSLVGGETQYF
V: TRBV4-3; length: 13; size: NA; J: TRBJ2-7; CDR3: CASSQDGRGEQYF
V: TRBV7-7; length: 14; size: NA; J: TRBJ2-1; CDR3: CASSSRQGAGEQFF
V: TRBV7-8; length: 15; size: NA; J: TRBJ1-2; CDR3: CASSLQGAEPYGYTF
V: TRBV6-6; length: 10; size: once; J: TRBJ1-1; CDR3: CASEGGEAFF
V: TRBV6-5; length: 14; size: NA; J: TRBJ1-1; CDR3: CASKDWIENTEAFF
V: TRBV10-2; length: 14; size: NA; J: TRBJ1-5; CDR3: CASSQGTSNQPQHF
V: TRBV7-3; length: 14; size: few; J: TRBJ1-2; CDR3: CASSSGGTNYGYTF
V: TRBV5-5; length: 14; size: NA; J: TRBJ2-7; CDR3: CASSLDRGNYEQYF
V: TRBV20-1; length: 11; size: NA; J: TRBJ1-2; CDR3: CSARPGGGYTF
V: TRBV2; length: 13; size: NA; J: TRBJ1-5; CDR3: CASRNRVLEPQHF
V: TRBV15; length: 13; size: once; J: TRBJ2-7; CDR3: CATSSVRAYEQYF
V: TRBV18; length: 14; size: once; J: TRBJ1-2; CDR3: CASSPSQGNYGYTF
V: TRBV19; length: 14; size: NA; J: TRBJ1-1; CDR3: CASSRGVLNTEAFF
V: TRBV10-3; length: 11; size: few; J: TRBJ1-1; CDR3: CAIRSGTEAFF
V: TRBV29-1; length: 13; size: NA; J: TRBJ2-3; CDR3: CSGLRGHGDTQYF
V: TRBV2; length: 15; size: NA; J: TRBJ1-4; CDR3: CASSEGGQGNEKLFF
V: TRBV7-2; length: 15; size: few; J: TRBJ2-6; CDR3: CASSTTGARANVLTF
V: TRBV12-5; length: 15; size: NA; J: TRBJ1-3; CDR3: CASGPQGNSGNTIYF
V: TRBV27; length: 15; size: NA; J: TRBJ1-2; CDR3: CASSPTAATLYGYTF
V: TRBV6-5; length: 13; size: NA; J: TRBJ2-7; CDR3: CASRAGTTYEQYF
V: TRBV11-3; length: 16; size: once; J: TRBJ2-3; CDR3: CASSPGQGEGTDTQYF
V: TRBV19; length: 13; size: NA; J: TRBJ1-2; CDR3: CASSLTGDYGYTF
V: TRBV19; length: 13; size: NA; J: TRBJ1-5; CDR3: CASSIPSNQPQHF
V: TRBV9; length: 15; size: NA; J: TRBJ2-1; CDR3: CASSVAGPTYNEQFF
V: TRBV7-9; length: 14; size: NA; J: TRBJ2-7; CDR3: CASSFGTGGYEQYF
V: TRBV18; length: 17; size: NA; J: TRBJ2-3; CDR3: CASSSTPSVPGIDTQYF
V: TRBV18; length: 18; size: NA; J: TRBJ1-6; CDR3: CASSPVGTDLSYNSPLHF